Below, one T cell receptor beta chain is given with its context. This clone was found many times. Which antigen it targets is not known. No per-base quality is available; no much larger clone lies one base away. The sample holds other DNA sequences that translate to the same CDR3. TCRbeta CDR3 regions were amplified from genomic DNA by means of the immunoSEQ Assay, a bias-controlled multiplex PCR. The authors processed their data as follows. The number of nucleated cells in each sample was estimated from the amplification of reference gene primers within the assay. To quantify the absolute abundance of each unique TCRbeta CDR3 rearrangement, sequence reads were collapsed and filtered. For each sample, productive Simpson clonality was calculated as the square root of Simpson's diversity index over productive rearrangements. TCRdb limited this immuneACCESS table to in-frame rearrangements with V and J called. A share of clones is missing; checked studies link under half to unresolved V genes, and the rest is unexplained. Clone size and V and J calls were adopted from that table, with D and trimming inferred from the DNA. For this sample the table gives around 480,000 clones, of which around 87% were detected only once. The top ten clones comprise 0.7% of the sample.

The data were taken from a study of blood T cell repertoires in COVID-19 (dated by TCRdb to about 2020). Some background on the complete study: Samples covering the acute and convalescent phases of COVID-19 were provided by collaborators in the United States, Italy and Spain. The material from the prospective study consisted of cDNA or gDNA derived from T cells, B-cell-depleted T cells, or PBMCs. The dataset comprised deeply sampled blood TCRbeta repertoires from subjects exposed to, actively infected with, or recovered from COVID-19. The repertoires were released in a freely available public database meant as a resource for research on the immune response to SARS-CoV-2. Samples came from the ongoing ImmuneRACE study (first 160 participants) plus 1,254 subjects from 6 global collaborators. A de-identified subject ID, COVID-19 status, age in years and sex were almost always included in the sample metadata. Where available, HLA class I and class II types were taken from metadata supplied by the sample provider and were not determined by assay-based typing.

The CDR3 contains 13 residues, cysteine and phenylalanine counted. The sequence is cut down to CDR3 DNA, 39 bases in frame from base 1. V and J are truncated by 5 bases and 2 bases respectively, leaving an intervening sequence of 10 bases. General findings and caveats noted by the study authors: How much clinical and demographic metadata was included differed by source and by participant, and the metadata was provided uncurated.

Participants in the prospective study were aged 18 to 89 years, lived in some 24 United States geographic areas, and enrolled through a virtual design. In the prospective study, participants were assigned to cohorts based on the clinical history participants reported in a screening survey and a study questionnaire. Recovered participants in ImmuneRACE Cohort 3 were defined by two consecutive negative NP/OP PCR tests, clearance by a healthcare professional, or resolution of symptoms. Each participant in the prospective study had whole blood, serum and a nasopharyngeal or oropharyngeal swab collected by mobile phlebotomists. Additional blood draws and questionnaires over an approximately 2-month period could optionally be provided by prospective study participants. Before DNA extraction, blood samples from the prospective study were shipped at room temperature or frozen.

This TCR was recovered from a woman younger than 30 who had recovered from COVID-19. The rearranged segments are TRBV12-3 or TRBV12-4 and TRBJ2-7, with the D gene not confidently named. The sequenced sample consisted of PBMCs or T cells enriched from blood (not recorded which). The sequenced DNA is TGTGCCAGCAGTCCCCGGGTACCCTACGAGCAGTACTTC. This encodes CASSPRVPYEQYF.